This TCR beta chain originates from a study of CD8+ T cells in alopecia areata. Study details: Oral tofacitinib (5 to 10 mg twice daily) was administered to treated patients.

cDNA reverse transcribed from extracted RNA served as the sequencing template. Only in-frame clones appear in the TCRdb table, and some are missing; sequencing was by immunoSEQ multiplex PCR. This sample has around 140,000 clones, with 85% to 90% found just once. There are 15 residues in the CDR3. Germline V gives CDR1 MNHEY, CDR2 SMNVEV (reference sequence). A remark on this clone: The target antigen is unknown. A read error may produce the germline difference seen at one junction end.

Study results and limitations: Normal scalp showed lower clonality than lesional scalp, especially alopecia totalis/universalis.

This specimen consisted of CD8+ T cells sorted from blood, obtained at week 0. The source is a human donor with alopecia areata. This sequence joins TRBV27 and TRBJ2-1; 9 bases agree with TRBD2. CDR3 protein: CASSEAGGFYSEQFF. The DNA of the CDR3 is TGTGCCAGCAGTGAGGCGGGAGGGTTTTACAGTGAGCAGTTCTTC.